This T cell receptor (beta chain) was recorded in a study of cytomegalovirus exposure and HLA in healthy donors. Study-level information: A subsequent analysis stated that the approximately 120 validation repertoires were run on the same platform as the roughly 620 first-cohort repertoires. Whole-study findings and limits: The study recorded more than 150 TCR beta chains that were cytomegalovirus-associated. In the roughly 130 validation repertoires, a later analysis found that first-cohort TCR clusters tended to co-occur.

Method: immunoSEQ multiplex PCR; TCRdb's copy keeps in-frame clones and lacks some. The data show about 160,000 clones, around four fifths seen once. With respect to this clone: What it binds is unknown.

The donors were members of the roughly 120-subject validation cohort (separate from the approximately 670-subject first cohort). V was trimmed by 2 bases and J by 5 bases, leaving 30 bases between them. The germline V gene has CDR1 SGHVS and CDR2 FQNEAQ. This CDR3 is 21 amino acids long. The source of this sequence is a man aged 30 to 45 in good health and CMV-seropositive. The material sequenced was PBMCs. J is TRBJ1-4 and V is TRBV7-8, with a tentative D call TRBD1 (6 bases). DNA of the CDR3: TGTGCCAGCAGCTTATGGATCGGGGGGCTCATTGCGGCCGAAAAAAATGAAAAACTGTTTTTT. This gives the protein CASSLWIGGLIAAEKNEKLFF.